The 30 T cell receptor beta chains below were found in one sample sequenced in a study of blood T cell repertoires in COVID-19. Libraries were prepared by immunoSEQ multiplex PCR; TCRdb keeps only in-frame clonotypes and omits some of them. The table lists 330,000 or so clones, over 75% of them singletons. Sequencing input: PBMCs or T cells enriched from blood (not recorded which). These receptors were taken from a man aged 35-49 years in a cohort exposed to, infected with or recovered from COVID-19 (not recorded which).

The chain is built from TRBV3-1 (or the pseudogene TRBV3-2) and TRBJ2-2, with TRBD2 matching over 8 bases. After removal of 8 bases from V and 5 bases from J, the junction contained 4 bases not matched to a gene. Per the germline V gene, CDR1 is LGHDT and CDR2 is YNNKEL (reference sequence). This CDR3 spans 13 amino acids. For the CDR3, the DNA is TGTGCCAGCTTTAGCGGGATGACCGGGGAGCTGTTTTTT. It encodes CASFSGMTGELFF.

The rearrangement uses TRBV28 and TRBJ1-1; 8 bases are shared with TRBD1. V trimming: 4 bases; J trimming: 2 bases; junction bases outside the gene matches: 3. CDR1 is MDHEN and CDR2 is SYDVKM in the germline V gene. The CDR3 consists of 14 residues. DNA for the CDR3: TGTGCCAGCAGTTGGGCAGGGGGCAACACTGAAGCTTTCTTT. Its protein is CASSWAGGNTEAFF.

On this clone itself: Other DNA sequences in the same sample also yield this CDR3. V usage is TRBV6-5 and J usage is TRBJ1-2; no firm D call. Germline V CDR1 and CDR2: MNHEY, SVGAGI. Trimming pared 6 bases from V and 0 bases from J, leaving 5 bases between. This CDR3 region has 12 residues. The DNA of the CDR3 is TGTGCCAGCAGGCCGGCTAACTATGGCTACACCTTC. Encoded protein: CASRPANYGYTF.

The V call is TRBV19, the J call TRBJ2-2; possibly TRBD2 for D (5 bases). The germline CDR1 and CDR2 sequences are LNHDA and SQIVND (reference sequence). The CDR3 is 13 amino acids. The V end lost 7 bases, the J end lost 5 bases, and 11 bases lay between the germline ends. CDR3 sequence (DNA): TGTGCCAGTACTGAGCGGCGAACCGGGGAGCTGTTTTTT. Translating gives CASTERRTGELFF.

CDR3 sequence: CASSMRTDRLNGYTF. CDR3 nucleotides: TGTGCCAGTAGTATGAGGACTGACCGCCTCAATGGCTACACCTTC. The genes are TRBV19 and TRBJ1-2; D unclear. The CDR3 consists of 15 residues. Germline V gives CDR1 LNHDA, CDR2 SQIVND (reference sequence). V gave up 3 bases and J gave up 6 bases, with 17 bases separating them.

CDR3 residues: CASSSMEGQNEQYF. The CDR3 DNA reads as TGTGCCAGCAGTTCGATGGAGGGCCAAAACGAGCAGTACTTC. This sequence joins TRBV28 and TRBJ2-7, with TRBD2 as a possible D gene (6 bases). CDR1 is MDHEN, CDR2 SYDVKM, per germline. The CDR3 has 14 residues. Trimming left V 4 bases short and J 5 bases short, with 15 bases between. Filled out from reference TRBV28 and TRBJ2-7, the complete variable domain reads DVKVTQSSRYLVKRTGEKVFLECVQDMDHENMFWYRQDPGLGLRLIYFSYDVKMKEKGDIPEGYSVSREKKERFSLILESASTNQTSMYLCASSSMEGQNEQYFGPGTRLTVT.

The chain combines TRBV27 with TRBJ1-5; unclear D gene. CDR1 is MNHEY and CDR2 is SMNVEV in the germline V gene (reference sequence). Deletions cut 3 bases from V and 1 base from J, with 10 bases between. The CDR3 consists of 15 residues. The CDR3 loop is CASSFDNESNQPQHF. For the CDR3, the DNA is TGTGCCAGCAGTTTCGACAACGAGAGCAATCAGCCCCAGCATTTT.

This chain connects TRBV5-5 to TRBJ1-3, with D maybe TRBD1 (6 bases). V was clipped by 1 base and J by 2 bases, with 10 bases between them. CDR1 is SGHKS, CDR2 YYEKEE, per germline (reference sequence). The CDR3 runs to 15 residues. CDR3 loop: CASSLPGDAGNTIYF. The CDR3 region has the DNA TGTGCCAGCAGCTTGCCAGGGGATGCTGGAAACACCATATATTTT.

The chain links TRBV27 to TRBJ1-3; 8 bases fit TRBD1. In germline, CDR1 is MNHEY, CDR2 SMNVEV (reference sequence). The CDR3 contains 17 residues. After removal of 8 bases from V and 3 bases from J, the junction contained 15 bases not matched to a gene. CDR3 in amino acids: CASRGIAGGTVGNTIYF. The CDR3 DNA sequence: TGTGCCAGCCGGGGGATAGCAGGGGGCACAGTTGGAAACACCATATATTTT.

This clone was seen once. This sequence joins TRBV5-8 and TRBJ2-7; D uncertain. V was clipped by 0 bases and J by 2 bases, with 12 bases between them. From germline, CDR1 is SGHTS and CDR2 YDEGEE. The CDR3 runs to 15 residues. The CDR3 spells CASSLAVQIPYEQYF. CDR3 nucleotide sequence: TGTGCCAGCAGCTTGGCCGTACAGATCCCCTACGAGCAGTACTTC.

The V and J genes are TRBV6-6 and TRBJ1-1, with 8 positions matching TRBD1. The CDR3 contains 14 residues. Germline V lookup: CDR1 MNHNY, CDR2 SVGAGI (reference sequence). With 6 bases clipped from V and 1 base from J, the junction kept 4 bases outside the gene matches. The CDR3 DNA reads as TGTGCCAGCAGACCGACAGGGGAGAACACTGAAGCTTTCTTT. Translated: CASRPTGENTEAFF.

The V gene is TRBV6-2 or TRBV6-3, the J gene TRBJ2-5; 10 nucleotides line up with TRBD2. J gave up 2 bases and V 2 bases, and 5 bases lay outside the gene matches. The length of the CDR3 is 16 residues. CDR1 MNHEY and CDR2 SVGEGT come from the germline V gene. The CDR3 DNA reads as TGTGCCAGCAGTTACGGGGTAGCGGGAGGTCAAGAGACCCAGTACTTC. Encoded protein: CASSYGVAGGQETQYF.

The CDR3 DNA reads as TGTGCCAGCAGCATCCCGGGACTAGCGGGCAATGAGCAGTTCTTC. Translated: CASSIPGLAGNEQFF. The chain employs TRBV7-9 and TRBJ2-1; 12 bases line up with TRBD2. Germline CDR1 SEHNR, CDR2 FQNEAQ (reference sequence). This CDR3 is 15 amino acids long. Trimming cost V 5 bases and J 6 bases; bases outside gene matches: 5. Using reference TRBV7-9 and TRBJ2-1 for the parts outside the CDR3, the full variable domain is DTGVSQNPRHKITKRGQNVTFRCDPISEHNRLYWYRQTLGQGPEFLTYFQNEAQLEKSRLLSDRFSAERPKGSFSTLEIQRTEQGDSAMYLCASSIPGLAGNEQFFGPGTRLTVL.

The chain carries TRBV20-1 and TRBJ2-7, with 9 bases identical to TRBD2. Germline lookup yields CDR1 DFQATT and CDR2 SNEGSKA (reference sequence). After removal of 3 bases from V and 7 bases from J, the junction contained 10 bases not matched to a gene. This CDR3 contains 14 residues. The CDR3 DNA follows: TGCAGTGCTAGTGGTGTGGGACTAGCTTATGAGCAGTACTTC. Translating it yields CSASGVGLAYEQYF.

The table lists this clone with a few counts. The CDR3 DNA follows: TGTGCCAGCAACCCGGGACTAGCGATCACAGATACGCAGTATTTT. Protein: CASNPGLAITDTQYF. The genes are TRBV5-8 and TRBJ2-3, with TRBD2 identical over 10 bases. CDR1 is SGHTS and CDR2 is YDEGEE in the germline V gene. The junction had 6 bases not matched to a gene; V was cut back by 6 bases and J by 2 bases. There are 15 residues in the CDR3.

The rearrangement joins TRBV5-1 to TRBJ2-7, with 12 bases fitting TRBD2. This CDR3 has 16 amino acids. The trim removed 7 bases at V and 1 base at J, leaving 9 bases unmatched. Germline CDR1 reads SGHRS; CDR2 reads YFSETQ. The chain's CDR3 is CASSELAGGTSYEQYF. The DNA of the CDR3 is TGCGCCAGCTCGGAACTAGCGGGAGGCACGTCCTACGAGCAGTACTTC.

In its sample, this clone was seen a few times. This chain links TRBV3-1 (or the pseudogene TRBV3-2) with TRBJ2-1, with 9 bases fitting TRBD2. J gave up 4 bases and V 4 bases, and 8 bases lay outside the gene matches. Germline-derived CDR1 and CDR2 are LGHDT and YNNKEL (reference sequence). This CDR3 comprises 16 residues. CDR3 protein: CASSLNSGRGYNEQFF. The DNA of the CDR3 is TGTGCCAGCAGCCTCAATAGCGGGAGAGGTTACAATGAGCAGTTCTTC.

This chain connects TRBV2 to TRBJ2-1, with 10 bases lining up with TRBD2. The V gene end was trimmed by 2 bases and the J gene end by 7 bases; junction bases not matched to a gene: 8. Germline CDR1 SNHLY, CDR2 FYNNEI. The CDR3 sequence is 16 residues long. The CDR3 bases are TGTGCCAGCAGTGAAAGGGGACTAGCGTCGGGAAATGAGCAGTTCTTC. Its protein product is CASSERGLASGNEQFF.

The rearrangement uses TRBV4-1 and TRBJ1-2; 12 bases agree with TRBD1. Germline lookup yields CDR1 MGHRA and CDR2 YSYEKL. V shed 4 bases and J 8 bases; nucleotides not matched to a gene: 5. The CDR3 covers 14 residues. The CDR3 region is CASSPGQGARGYTF. CDR3 coding DNA: TGCGCCAGCAGCCCGGGACAGGGGGCACGGGGCTACACCTTC.

This clone was seen more than once but under ten times. The J gene is TRBJ2-7, the V gene TRBV11-1; D is unclear. Per germline, CDR1 SGHAT and CDR2 FQDESV (reference sequence). V lost 7 bases, J lost 5 bases, and 12 bases lay in between. The CDR3 has 12 residues. The CDR3 DNA reads TGTGCCAGCACAGACCTTGACAACGAGCAGTACTTC. Translating gives CASTDLDNEQYF.

This chain joins TRBV7-9 and TRBJ2-5, with a weak D call TRBD2 (6 bases). With 1 base removed from V and 5 bases from J, the gap between germline ends came to 11 bases. The CDR3 runs 14 residues. The germline CDR1 and CDR2 sequences are SEHNR and FQNEAQ (reference sequence). This chain's CDR3 is CASSLGLVSETQYF. Written as DNA, the CDR3 is TGTGCCAGCAGCTTAGGACTAGTATCCGAGACCCAGTACTTC.

This clone has just one count. This rearrangement joins TRBV11-2 to TRBJ2-3; tentative D call: TRBD2 (6 bases). Trimming stripped 6 bases from V and 2 bases from J, with 18 bases between. This CDR3 comprises 16 residues. Germline CDR1 SGHAT, CDR2 FQNNGV. DNA for the CDR3: TGTGCCAGCAGGCAGGGACTGGGGATCTTCACAGATACGCAGTATTTT. The encoded protein is CASRQGLGIFTDTQYF.

V is TRBV7-8 and J is TRBJ1-5; 7 nucleotides agree with TRBD1. The germline gives CDR1 SGHVS, CDR2 FQNEAQ. The trim removed 2 bases at V and 6 bases at J, leaving 4 bases unmatched. The CDR3 consists of 14 residues. Here the CDR3 DNA reads TGTGCCAGCAGCTTAAACAGGGGCGGTCAGCCCCAGCATTTT. Translating gives CASSLNRGGQPQHF.

The chain combines TRBV6-6 with TRBJ2-1; 8 bases align to TRBD2. The V gene end was trimmed by 2 bases and the J gene end by 8 bases; junction bases not matched to a gene: 5. The CDR3 is 14 amino acids. The V gene's germline CDR1 is MNHNY and CDR2 SVGAGI (reference sequence). CDR3 coding DNA: TGTGCCAGCAGTTACCAGCGGGAGTACGATGAGCAGTTCTTC. Protein: CASSYQREYDEQFF.

The sample holds one count of this clone. The J gene is TRBJ1-5, the V gene TRBV30; the match to TRBD1 covers 8 bases. The CDR3 covers 14 residues. V shed 6 bases, J shed 2 bases, and the junction held 6 bases outside the gene matches. Germline CDR1 reads GTSNPN; CDR2 reads SVGIG (reference sequence). CDR3 loop: CACTGTGGNQPQHF. DNA of the CDR3: TGTGCCTGTACCGGGACAGGAGGCAATCAGCCCCAGCATTTT. Complete variable domain (other parts from reference TRBV30 and TRBJ1-5): SQTIHQWPATLVQPVGSPLSLECTVEGTSNPNLYWYRQAAGRGLQLLFYSVGIGQISSEVPQNLSASRPQDRQFILSSKKLLLSDSGFYLCACTGTGGNQPQHFGDGTRLSIL.

The chain recombines TRBV9 with TRBJ1-2, with D perhaps matching TRBD1 (5 bases). The germline V gene encodes CDR1 SGDLS and CDR2 YYNGEE. V lost 0 bases and J lost 4, with 13 bases in between. The CDR3 is made up of 15 amino acids. CDR3 nucleotides: TGTGCCAGCAGCGTAGTGGGACTCGGTGCCTATGGCTACACCTTC. This codes for CASSVVGLGAYGYTF.

The V gene is TRBV29-1, the J gene TRBJ1-3, with a weak D call TRBD1 (5 bases). The CDR3 totals 15 residues. The germline gives CDR1 SQVTM, CDR2 ANQGSEA. Trimming cost V 2 bases and J 2 bases, with 13 bases left between them. The CDR3 DNA reads TGCAGCGTTGAATCGTACGGGGGGACTGGAAACACCATATATTTT. This sequence encodes CSVESYGGTGNTIYF.

The chain couples TRBV6-5 to TRBJ1-2, with TRBD1 matching 7 bases. Germline V gene lookup returns CDR1 MNHEY and CDR2 SVGAGI. CDR3 length equals 12 residues. V lost 8 bases and J lost 4; bases outside the gene matches: 4. This chain's CDR3 is CASGDSFYGYTF. The CDR3 nucleotides are TGTGCCAGCGGGGACAGCTTCTATGGCTACACCTTC.

The chain employs TRBV5-1 and TRBJ2-5; TRBD1 matches at 9 bases. The CDR3 consists of 14 residues. The junction had 6 bases not matched to a gene; V was cut back by 4 bases and J by 5 bases. Per the germline V gene, CDR1 is SGHRS and CDR2 is YFSETQ. CDR3 DNA: TGCGCCAGCAGCCGCACAGGGGGCGGCGAGACCCAGTACTTC. Translating it yields CASSRTGGGETQYF.

This clone was recorded only once. The J gene is TRBJ2-4, the V gene TRBV3-1 (or the pseudogene TRBV3-2); D is uncertain. This CDR3 is built from 15 residues. CDR1 and CDR2 from the germline V gene are LGHDT and YNNKEL (reference sequence). Deletions cut 1 base from V and 0 bases from J, with 7 bases between. The CDR3 DNA is TGTGCCAGCAGCCAAGGCTACTTAGCCAAAAACATTCAGTACTTC. This codes for CASSQGYLAKNIQYF.